The 5 T cell receptor beta chains presented below share a single source sample, sequenced in a study of shared clonotypes between healthy human individuals (TCRdb year 2020). The library was built by means of the immunoSEQ multiplex PCR assay. TCRdb carries this immuneACCESS record with in-frame sequences only. Its versions omit some clonotypes, under half of them owing to an unresolved V gene in the studies checked, with the rest unexplained. This sample has roughly 770,000 clones in its table, and roughly 96% of those were observed once. 0.2% to 0.25% of the sample is held by the ten biggest clonotypes. CD8 naive samples were obtained by positive selection for CCR7 among CD45RO-negative cells, yielding a CD45RA+CCR7+ population from which TemRA cells were excluded. The sequenced sample was naive CD8+ T cells sorted from blood. The cell subset or site label corresponds to: CD45RA+CCR7+. The receptors were sampled from a man aged 25-45 years in good health.

Note on this clone: Other DNA sequences of this sample code for an identical CDR3. This chain links TRBV2 with TRBJ2-5; D gene ambiguous. The CDR3 is 11 amino acids. Looked up from germline, CDR1 is SNHLY and CDR2 is FYNNEI. V dropped 3 bases and J dropped 1 base, with 0 bases sitting between them. This chain's CDR3 is CASSDQETQYF. The CDR3 DNA sequence: TGTGCCAGCAGTGACCAAGAGACCCAGTACTTC.

J is TRBJ1-4 and V is TRBV25-1; no firm D call. The CDR3 contains 17 residues. The ends were cut back, 3 bases at V and 2 bases at J, with 16 bases in the middle. The germline V gene has CDR1 MGHDK and CDR2 SYGVNS. Here the CDR3 DNA reads TGTGCCAGCAGTGAGCGGTGGGGAGGTTTGACTAATGAAAAACTGTTTTTT. It codes for CASSERWGGLTNEKLFF.

This clone has more than one count but fewer than ten. The rearrangement uses TRBV19 and TRBJ2-5; perhaps TRBD1 as D (6 bases). Between the trimmed V and J ends, which lost 6 bases and 2 bases, there was a span of 13 bases. The CDR3 loop spans 14 amino acids. Per germline, CDR1 LNHDA and CDR2 SQIVND (reference sequence). The CDR3 sequence is CASRPFDRQETQYF. CDR3 bases: TGTGCCAGTAGACCATTCGACAGGCAAGAGACCCAGTACTTC.

The sample holds one count of this clone. The V call is TRBV7-8, the J call TRBJ1-1; TRBD1 agrees at 7 bases. Germline V CDR1 and CDR2: SGHVS, FQNEAQ. Germline trimming cut 5 bases from V and 0 bases from J; bases unmatched to any gene: 6. CDR3 length: 15 residues. The DNA for the CDR3 is TGTGCCAGCAGCATGAGGGGACAGTTGAACACTGAAGCTTTCTTT. This sequence encodes CASSMRGQLNTEAFF. Full variable domain (remainder filled in from reference TRBV7-8 and TRBJ1-1): GAGVSQSPRYKVAKRGQDVALRCDPISGHVSLFWYQQALGQGPEFLTYFQNEAQLDKSGLPSDRFFAERPEGSVSTLKIQRTQQEDSAVYLCASSMRGQLNTEAFFGQGTRLTVV.

This chain joins TRBV7-9 and TRBJ2-5, with D possibly matching TRBD1 (5 bases). Germline CDR1 SEHNR, CDR2 FQNEAQ (reference sequence). This CDR3 comprises 14 residues. The V gene lost 5 bases and the J gene lost 5 bases, with 15 bases spanning the gap. The CDR3 sequence: CASSPPKGPETQYF. In DNA form, the CDR3 reads TGTGCCAGCAGCCCCCCAAAGGGGCCGGAGACCCAGTACTTC.